This T cell receptor (beta chain) appears in the sequencing data of a study of cytomegalovirus exposure and HLA in healthy donors. After removal of 4 bases from V and 2 bases from J, the junction contained 11 bases not matched to a gene. CDR3 length: 19 amino acids. Germline V gene sequence: CDR1 LGHNA, CDR2 YNFKEQ. Primers for the PCR totalled 60 Vbeta and 13 Jbeta. Assay: immunoSEQ multiplex PCR; the TCRdb copy retains only in-frame clones and omits some. The sample consists of 180,000 or so clones, about four fifths of them appearing once. This clone came up a few times. The chain combines TRBV4-2 with TRBJ2-5, with 15 bases lining up with TRBD2. Sequenced: PBMCs. The clonotype comes from a woman in her twenties or thirties in good health and CMV-seronegative. As DNA, the CDR3 is TGTGCCAGCAGCCTCGCTCGGACTAGCGGGGGGGCCGGGCAAGAGACCCAGTACTTC. Translation: CASSLARTSGGAGQETQYF.